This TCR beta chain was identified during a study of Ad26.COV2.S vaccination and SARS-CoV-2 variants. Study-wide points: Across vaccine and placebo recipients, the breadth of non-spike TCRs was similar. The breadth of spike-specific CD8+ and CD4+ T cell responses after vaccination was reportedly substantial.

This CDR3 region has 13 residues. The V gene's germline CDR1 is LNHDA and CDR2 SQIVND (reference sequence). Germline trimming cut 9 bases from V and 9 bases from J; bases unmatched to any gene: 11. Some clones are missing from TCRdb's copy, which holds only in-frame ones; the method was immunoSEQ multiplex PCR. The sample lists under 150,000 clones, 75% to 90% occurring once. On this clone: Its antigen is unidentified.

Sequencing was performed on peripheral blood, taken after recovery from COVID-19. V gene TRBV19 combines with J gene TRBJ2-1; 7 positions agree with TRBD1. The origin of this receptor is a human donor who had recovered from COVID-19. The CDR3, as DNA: TGTGCCAGCAGGGCCGCAGGGGGATTTGAGCAGTTCTTC. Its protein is CASRAAGGFEQFF.